The 13 T cell receptor beta chains below come from one sample, sequenced in a study of breast tumors, draining lymph nodes, adjacent tissues. TCRdb redid the calling of the multiplex PCR reads with MiXCR, one entry per CDR3 protein. In the table there are 84,000 or so distinct CDR3 sequences, about 27% of which are singletons. Axillary draining lymph nodes of breast cancer patients supplied the node samples. Sequences were obtained from axillary lymph node tissue. The receptors here all came from a female donor with breast cancer. Some clones in this sample may be carry-over from other donors' samples.

In its sample, this clonotype was seen many times. The chain has TRBV4-1 and TRBJ2-3; 7 nucleotides agree with TRBD2. Germline values: CDR1 MGHRA, CDR2 YSYEKL. Trimming removed 1 base from V and 6 bases from J; junction bases left unmatched: 7. This CDR3 comprises 15 residues. CDR3 nucleotide sequence: TGCGCCAGCAGCCAAGTGCGGTCTAGCGGCGATACGCAGTATTTT. This sequence encodes CASSQVRSSGDTQYF.

This clonotype showed up just a few times. V gene TRBV30 combines with J gene TRBJ1-1; D remains ambiguous. This CDR3 is 15 amino acids long. V was cut by 0 bases and J by 0 bases, with 11 bases left in between. Germline loops: CDR1 GTSNPN, CDR2 SVGIG (reference sequence). The CDR3 is CAWSVPENLNTEAFF. CDR3 nucleotide sequence: TGTGCCTGGAGTGTCCCCGAAAACCTGAACACTGAAGCTTTCTTT.

This clonotype was counted many times. The V call is TRBV7-2, the J call TRBJ1-2; D is unclear. Germline values: CDR1 SGHTA, CDR2 FQGNSA. CDR3 size: 14 residues. Trimming left V 5 bases short and J 5 bases short, with 15 bases between. The CDR3 region is CASSLQQRLYGYTF. CDR3 DNA: TGTGCCAGCAGCCTACAGCAACGGTTGTATGGCTACACCTTC. Drawing the rest from reference TRBV7-2 and TRBJ1-2, the complete variable domain is GAGVSQSPSNKVTEKGKDVELRCDPISGHTALYWYRQSLGQGLEFLIYFQGNSAPDKSGLPSDRFSAERTGGSVSTLTIQRTQQEDSAVYLCASSLQQRLYGYTFGSGTRLTVV.

With respect to this clonotype: One end of the junction fails to match germline, which may point to a read error. The rearrangement links TRBV9 to TRBJ1-2; no clear D gene. This CDR3 region has 16 residues. Germline CDR1 and CDR2: SGDLS and YYNGEE. CDR3 nucleotides: TGTGCCGGCAGCGCAGATAGTCAGGCACTGAGTTATGGCTACACCTTC. The encoded protein is CAGSADSQALSYGYTF. The variable domain in full, with the rest retrieved from reference TRBV9 and TRBJ1-2, is DSGVTQTPKHLITATGQRVTLRCSPRSGDLSVYWYQQSLDQGLQFLIQYYNGEERAKGNILERFSAQQFPDLHSELNLSSLELGDSALYFCAGSADSQALSYGYTFGSGTRLTVV.

There are many counts of this clonotype. Written as DNA, the CDR3 is TGTGCCTGGAGGGGACTAGCGGCCTCCGATGAGCAGTTCTTC. Translating it yields CAWRGLAASDEQFF. The chain uses TRBV30 and TRBJ2-1; 11 bases map to TRBD2. From germline, CDR1 is GTSNPN and CDR2 SVGIG (reference sequence). Germline trimming cut 3 bases from V and 8 bases from J; bases unmatched to any gene: 6. The CDR3 has 14 amino acids.

This clonotype was seen many times. This sequence joins TRBV11-2 and TRBJ1-1; D may be TRBD1 (5 bases). CDR3 length equals 14 residues. V lost 4 bases, J lost 3 bases, and 12 bases lay in between. Germline V gives CDR1 SGHAT, CDR2 FQNNGV. The CDR3 region is CASSSQGWDTEAFF. DNA for the CDR3: TGTGCCAGCAGCTCTCAGGGTTGGGACACTGAAGCTTTCTTT.

This sequence joins TRBV7-9 and TRBJ1-1; D is ambiguous. This CDR3 spans 13 amino acids. Trimming stripped 2 bases from V and 1 base from J, with 5 bases between. The germline V gene encodes CDR1 SEHNR and CDR2 FQNEAQ (reference sequence). The CDR3 protein is CASSLRSNTEAFF. The CDR3 DNA follows: TGTGCCAGCAGCTTAAGATCGAACACTGAAGCTTTCTTT.

The rearrangement links TRBV20-1 to TRBJ2-3; the match to TRBD2 covers 10 bases. Per the germline V gene, CDR1 is DFQATT and CDR2 is SNEGSKA (reference sequence). V lost 6 bases, J lost 4 bases, and 13 bases stayed unmatched. The CDR3 covers 16 residues. This CDR3 reads CSAEVAASGRSDTQYF. The CDR3 coding sequence is TGCAGTGCCGAAGTGGCCGCTAGCGGGAGATCAGATACGCAGTATTTT.

This clonotype was counted ten times or more. The V gene is TRBV6-5, the J gene TRBJ1-2; D unclear. The germline CDR1 and CDR2 sequences are MNHEY and SVGAGI. CDR3 length: 14 amino acids. V dropped 2 bases and J dropped 4 bases, with 11 bases sitting between them. CDR3 DNA sequence: TGTGCCAGCAGTTACAAAACGCCTCCCTATGGCTACACCTTC. This translates into CASSYKTPPYGYTF.

Ten or more counts support this clonotype. The rearrangement links TRBV18 to TRBJ1-3; 8 bases agree with TRBD1. The V gene's germline CDR1 is KGHSH and CDR2 LQKENI. The CDR3 spans 15 residues. V gave up 6 bases and J gave up 2 bases; unmatched junction bases: 6. CDR3 DNA: TGTGCCAGCTCGGGTACACAGGGGGCTGGAAACACCATATATTTT. Protein product: CASSGTQGAGNTIYF.

The table lists this clonotype with many counts. The V call is TRBV20-1, the J call TRBJ1-5; no clear D. Germline V lookup: CDR1 DFQATT, CDR2 SNEGSKA (reference sequence). CDR3 length: 13 residues. Between the trimmed V and J ends, which lost 3 bases and 4 bases, there was a span of 10 bases. The CDR3 nucleotides are TGCAGTGCTAGTTCAGGAGTAAATCAGCCCCAGCATTTT. Its translation: CSASSGVNQPQHF.

The sample holds many counts of this clonotype. The chain combines TRBV9 with TRBJ2-2; 9 nucleotides align to TRBD2. The CDR3 contains 16 residues. Germline CDR1 reads SGDLS; CDR2 reads YYNGEE. V lost 0 bases to trimming and J lost 7 bases; unmatched junction nucleotides: 7. CDR3 sequence: CASSVALAGRGGELFF. CDR3 in DNA: TGTGCCAGCAGCGTAGCCCTAGCGGGAAGGGGCGGGGAGCTGTTTTTT.

This clonotype was observed many times. The chain recombines TRBV11-3 with TRBJ2-7, with 15 positions matching TRBD2. CDR3 length: 20 residues. Germline lookup yields CDR1 SGHNT and CDR2 YENEEA. V was pared by 4 bases and J by 2 bases, with 15 bases of the junction left unmatched. CDR3 amino acids: CASSSSSGLAGGPAPYEQYF. CDR3 DNA: TGTGCCAGCAGCTCGTCCTCAGGACTAGCGGGAGGGCCCGCGCCCTACGAGCAGTACTTC.